This TCR beta chain was obtained from a study of T cell responses to AZD1222 COVID-19 vaccine. Some clones are missing from TCRdb's copy, which holds only in-frame ones; the method was immunoSEQ multiplex PCR. The sample has under 150,000 clones, roughly 88% seen once; the top ten hold about 19%. This clone appeared once. Its specificity is not known. V lost 1 base to trimming and J lost 1 base, with 7 bases between them. Germline-derived CDR1 and CDR2 are SGHTA and FQGTGA. The CDR3 is 14 residues long. Whole-study findings and limits: Most donors were white British, females outnumbered males, and clonal diversity was possibly underestimated. Spike-specific TCR breadth and depth both grew after two AZD1222 doses. Sampled repertoires all dated from after the peak T cell response.

The chain joins TRBV7-3 to TRBJ1-1; tentatively, D is TRBD1 (5 bases). The sequence was obtained from an adult in good health. Sequenced here: peripheral blood, sampled on day 0 of MenACWY control vaccination. CDR3 region: CASSLNRGNTEAFF. In nucleotides, the CDR3 is TGTGCCAGCAGCTTAAATAGGGGGAACACTGAAGCTTTCTTT. Full variable domain (rest looked up from reference TRBV7-3 and TRBJ1-1): GAGVSQTPSNKVTEKGKYVELRCDPISGHTALYWYRQSLGQGPEFLIYFQGTGAADDSGLPNDRFFAVRPEGSVSTLKIQRTERGDSAVYLCASSLNRGNTEAFFGQGTRLTVV.